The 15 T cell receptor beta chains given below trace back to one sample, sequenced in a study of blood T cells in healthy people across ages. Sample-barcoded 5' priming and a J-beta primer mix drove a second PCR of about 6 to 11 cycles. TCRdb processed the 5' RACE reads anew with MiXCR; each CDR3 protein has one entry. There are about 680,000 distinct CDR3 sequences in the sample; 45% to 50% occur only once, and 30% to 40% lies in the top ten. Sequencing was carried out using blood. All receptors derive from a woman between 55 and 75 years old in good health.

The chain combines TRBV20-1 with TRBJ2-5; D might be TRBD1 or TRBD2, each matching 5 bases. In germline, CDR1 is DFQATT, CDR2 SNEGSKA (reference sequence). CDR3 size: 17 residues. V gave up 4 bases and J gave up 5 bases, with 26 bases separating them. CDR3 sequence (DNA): TGCAGTGCTAAGGTTCACGGTCGTGAGGGGCCAGGGGAGACCCAGTACTTC. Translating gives CSAKVHGREGPGETQYF.

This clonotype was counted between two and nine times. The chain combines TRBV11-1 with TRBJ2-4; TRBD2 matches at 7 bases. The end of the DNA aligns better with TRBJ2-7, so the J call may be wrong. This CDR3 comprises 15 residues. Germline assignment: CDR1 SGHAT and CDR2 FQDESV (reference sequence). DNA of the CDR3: TGTGCCAGCAGGCCTTCGGCGGGAGCGTCCTACGAGCAGTACTTC. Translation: CASRPSAGASYEQYF.

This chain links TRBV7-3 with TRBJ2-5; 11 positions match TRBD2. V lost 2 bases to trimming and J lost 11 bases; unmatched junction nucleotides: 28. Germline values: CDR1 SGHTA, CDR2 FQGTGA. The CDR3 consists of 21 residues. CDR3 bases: TGTGCCAGCAGCTTACACTATAGCGGGAGGGGAGGTAAGGAGGCATACAATGAGCAGTACTTC. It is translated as CASSLHYSGRGGKEAYNEQYF.

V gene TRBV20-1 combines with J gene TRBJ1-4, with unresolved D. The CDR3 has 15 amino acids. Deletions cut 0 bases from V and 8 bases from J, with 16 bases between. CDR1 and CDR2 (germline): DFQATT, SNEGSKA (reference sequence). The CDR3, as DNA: TGCAGTGCTAGAGATAGGAGGGCGTTCGAAGAAAAACTGTTTTTT. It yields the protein CSARDRRAFEEKLFF.

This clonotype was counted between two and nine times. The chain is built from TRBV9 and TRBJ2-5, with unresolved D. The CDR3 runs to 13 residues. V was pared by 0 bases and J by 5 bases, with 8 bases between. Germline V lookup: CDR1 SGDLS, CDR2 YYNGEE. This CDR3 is CASSVGSSETQYF. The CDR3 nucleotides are TGTGCCAGCAGCGTAGGAAGCTCCGAGACCCAGTACTTC.

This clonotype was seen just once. DNA of the CDR3: TGTGCCTGGACCCTGGGGACTTCCGCCGGGGGGGCTTTCTTT. Translation: CAWTLGTSAGGAFF. The chain combines TRBV30 with TRBJ1-1, with D perhaps matching TRBD1 (5 bases). The V end was cut by 4 bases, the J end by 11 bases, with 23 bases between. Germline V lookup: CDR1 GTSNPN, CDR2 SVGIG (reference sequence). The CDR3 sequence is 14 residues long.

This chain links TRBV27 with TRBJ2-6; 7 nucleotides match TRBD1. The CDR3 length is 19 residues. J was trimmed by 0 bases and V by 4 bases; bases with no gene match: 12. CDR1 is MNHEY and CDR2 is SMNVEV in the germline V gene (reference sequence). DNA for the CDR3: TGTGCCAGCAGTTATAGACCGGGACAGTTGAGCTCTGGGGCCAACGTCCTGACTTTC. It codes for CASSYRPGQLSSGANVLTF. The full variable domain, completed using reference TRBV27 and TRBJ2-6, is EAQVTQNPRYLITVTGKKLTVTCSQNMNHEYMSWYRQDPGLGLRQIYYSMNVEVTDKGDVPEGYKVSRKEKRNFPLILESPSPNQTSLYFCASSYRPGQLSSGANVLTFGAGSRLTVL.

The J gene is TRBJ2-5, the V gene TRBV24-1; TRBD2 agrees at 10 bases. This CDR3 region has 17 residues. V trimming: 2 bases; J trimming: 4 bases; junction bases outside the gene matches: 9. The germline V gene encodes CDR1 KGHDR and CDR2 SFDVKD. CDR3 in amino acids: CATSDSPRVAGGETQYF. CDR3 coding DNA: TGTGCCACCAGTGATTCCCCAAGGGTAGCGGGAGGAGAGACCCAGTACTTC.

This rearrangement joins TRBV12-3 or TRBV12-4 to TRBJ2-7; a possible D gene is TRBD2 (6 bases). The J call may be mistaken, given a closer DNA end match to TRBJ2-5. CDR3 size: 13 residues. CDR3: CASRELARETQYF. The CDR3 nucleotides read TGTGCCAGCAGGGAGCTAGCGAGGGAGACCCAGTACTTC.

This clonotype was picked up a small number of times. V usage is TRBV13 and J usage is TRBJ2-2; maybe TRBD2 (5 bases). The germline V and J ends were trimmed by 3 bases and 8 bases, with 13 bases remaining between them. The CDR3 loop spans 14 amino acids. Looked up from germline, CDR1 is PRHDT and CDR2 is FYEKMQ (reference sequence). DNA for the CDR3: TGTGCCAGCAGCTTTGGATCGGGGTTTGGGGAGCTGTTTTTT. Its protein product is CASSFGSGFGELFF. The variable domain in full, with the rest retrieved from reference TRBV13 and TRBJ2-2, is AAGVIQSPRHLIKEKRETATLKCYPIPRHDTVYWYQQGPGQDPQFLISFYEKMQSDKGSIPDRFSAQQFSDYHSELNMSSLELGDSALYFCASSFGSGFGELFFGEGSRLTVL.

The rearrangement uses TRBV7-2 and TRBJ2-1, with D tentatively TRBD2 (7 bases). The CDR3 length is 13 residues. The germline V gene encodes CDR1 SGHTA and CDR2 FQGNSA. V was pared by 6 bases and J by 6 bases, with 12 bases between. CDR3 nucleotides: TGTGCCAGCAGAGCGGGACACCCCAATGAGCAGTTCTTC. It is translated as CASRAGHPNEQFF.

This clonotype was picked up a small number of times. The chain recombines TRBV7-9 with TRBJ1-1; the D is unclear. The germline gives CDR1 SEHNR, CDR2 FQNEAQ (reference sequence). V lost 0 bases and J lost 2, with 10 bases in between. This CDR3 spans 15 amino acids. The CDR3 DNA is TGTGCCAGCAGCTTAGCCCACGGGGAAAACACTGAAGCTTTCTTT. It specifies CASSLAHGENTEAFF.

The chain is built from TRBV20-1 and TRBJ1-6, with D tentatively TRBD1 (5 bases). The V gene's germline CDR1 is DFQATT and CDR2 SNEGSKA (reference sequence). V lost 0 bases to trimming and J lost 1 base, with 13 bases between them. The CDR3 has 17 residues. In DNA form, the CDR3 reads TGCAGTGCTAGAGACGGGGCAGGGCTTTCCTATAATTCACCCCTCCACTTT. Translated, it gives CSARDGAGLSYNSPLHF.

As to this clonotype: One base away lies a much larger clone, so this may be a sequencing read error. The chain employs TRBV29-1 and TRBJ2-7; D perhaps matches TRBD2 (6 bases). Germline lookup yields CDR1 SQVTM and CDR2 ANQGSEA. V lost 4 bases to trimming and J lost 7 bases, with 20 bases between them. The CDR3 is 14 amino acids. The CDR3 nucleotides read TGCAGCGTTGCCCGAGACGGGGGTTACAATGAGCAGTACTTC. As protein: CSVARDGGYNEQYF.

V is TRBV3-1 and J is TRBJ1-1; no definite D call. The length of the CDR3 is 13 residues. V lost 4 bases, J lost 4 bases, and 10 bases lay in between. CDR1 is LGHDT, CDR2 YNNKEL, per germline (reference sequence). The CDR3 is CASSPWRGTEAFF. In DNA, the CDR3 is TGTGCCAGCAGCCCTTGGCGGGGCACTGAAGCTTTCTTT. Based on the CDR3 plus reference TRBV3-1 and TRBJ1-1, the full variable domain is DTAVSQTPKYLVTQMGNDKSIKCEQNLGHDTMYWYKQDSKKFLKIMFSYNNKELIINETVPNRFSPKSPDKAHLNLHINSLELGDSAVYFCASSPWRGTEAFFGQGTRLTVV.